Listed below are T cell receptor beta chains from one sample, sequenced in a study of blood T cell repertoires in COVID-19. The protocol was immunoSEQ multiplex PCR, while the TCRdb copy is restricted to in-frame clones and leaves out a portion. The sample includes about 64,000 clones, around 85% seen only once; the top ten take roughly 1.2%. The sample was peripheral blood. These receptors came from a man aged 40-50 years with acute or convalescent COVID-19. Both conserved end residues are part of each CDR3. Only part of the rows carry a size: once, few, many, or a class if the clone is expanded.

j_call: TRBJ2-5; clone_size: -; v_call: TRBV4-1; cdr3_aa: CASSWSVQETQYF
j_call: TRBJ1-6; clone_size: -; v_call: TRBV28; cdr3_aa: CASRMAPAGIHNSPLHF
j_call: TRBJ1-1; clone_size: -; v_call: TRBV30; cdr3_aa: CAWSDPEVEAFF
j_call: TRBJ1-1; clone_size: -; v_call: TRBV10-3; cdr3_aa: CAISEWSAGGPTEAFF
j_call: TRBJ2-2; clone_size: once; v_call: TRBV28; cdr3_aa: CASSMGTGGIRTGELFF
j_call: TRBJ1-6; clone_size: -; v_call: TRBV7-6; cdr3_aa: CASSFDRENSPLHF
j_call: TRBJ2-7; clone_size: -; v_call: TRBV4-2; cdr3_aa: CASSQPGGGNNEQYF
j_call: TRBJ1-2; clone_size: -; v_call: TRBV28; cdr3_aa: CASSSFYSEQGYGYTF
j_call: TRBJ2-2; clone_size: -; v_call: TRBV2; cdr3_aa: CASSLEGLNTGELFF
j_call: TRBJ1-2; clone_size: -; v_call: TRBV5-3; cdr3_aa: CARKGAHRGQSNYGYTF
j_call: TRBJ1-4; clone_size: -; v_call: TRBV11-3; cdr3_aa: CASSLGKHGKLFF
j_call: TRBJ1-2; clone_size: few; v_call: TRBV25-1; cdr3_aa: CASSELSYGYTF
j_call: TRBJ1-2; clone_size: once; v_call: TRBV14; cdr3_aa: CASSQVTGRRDGYTF
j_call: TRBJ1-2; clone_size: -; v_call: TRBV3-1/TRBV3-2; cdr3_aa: CASRHGDRGSRGYTF
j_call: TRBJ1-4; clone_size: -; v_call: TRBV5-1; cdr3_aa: CASSSRTGNRGKNEKLFF
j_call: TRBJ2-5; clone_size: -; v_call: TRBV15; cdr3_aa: CATSRDPGERETQYF